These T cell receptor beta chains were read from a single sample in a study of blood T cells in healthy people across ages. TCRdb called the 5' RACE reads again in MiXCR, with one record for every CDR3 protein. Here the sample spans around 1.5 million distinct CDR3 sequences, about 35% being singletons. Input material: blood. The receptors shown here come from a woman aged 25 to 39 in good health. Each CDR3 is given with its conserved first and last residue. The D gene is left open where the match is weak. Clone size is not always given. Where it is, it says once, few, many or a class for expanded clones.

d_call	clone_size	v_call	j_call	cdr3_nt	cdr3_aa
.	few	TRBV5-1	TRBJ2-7	TGCGCCAGCAGCTTGCCCGAGCAGTACTTC	CASSLPEQYF
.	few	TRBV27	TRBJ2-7	TGTGCCAGCAGTATAACCGGGGGTTACTACGAGCAGTACTTC	CASSITGGYYEQYF
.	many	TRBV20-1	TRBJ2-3	TGCAGTGCTATCTCAGGGGCTAGCACAGATACGCAGTATTTT	CSAISGASTDTQYF
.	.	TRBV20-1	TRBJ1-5	TGCAGTGCTAGAGAATCCACAGGGATCCAGCCCCAGCATTTT	CSARESTGIQPQHF
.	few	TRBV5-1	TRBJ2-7	TGCGCCAGCAGCTTGGATCGGGGCGCTATCTACGAGCAGTACTTC	CASSLDRGAIYEQYF
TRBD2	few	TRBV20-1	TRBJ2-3	TGCAGTGCTAGGGAGTTAGCGGGAGGCGCGCTTAGCACAGATACGCAGTATTTT	CSARELAGGALSTDTQYF
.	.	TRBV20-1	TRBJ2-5	TGCAGTGTTCCGGGACTTGGGGGAGAGACCCAGTACTTC	CSVPGLGGETQYF
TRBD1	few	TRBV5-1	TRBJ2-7	TGCGCCAGCAGCCCAACGTTAGACAGGGCCAACGAGCAGTACTTC	CASSPTLDRANEQYF
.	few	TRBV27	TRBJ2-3	TGTGCCAGCAGTTTAAACGGGTTCGAGGGCACAGATACGCAGTATTTT	CASSLNGFEGTDTQYF
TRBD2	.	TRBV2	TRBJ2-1	TGTGCCAGCAGTGGAAATTTAGCGGGAAGAGACAATGAGCAGTTCTTC	CASSGNLAGRDNEQFF
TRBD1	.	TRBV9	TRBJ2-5	TGTGCCAGCAGCAGAGGGGACAGGGGACCGGAGACCCAGTACTTC	CASSRGDRGPETQYF
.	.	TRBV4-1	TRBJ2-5	TGCGCCAGCAGCCAAGAGAATCCACTCAGGGTTGGGGGGGAGACCCAGTACTTC	CASSQENPLRVGGETQYF
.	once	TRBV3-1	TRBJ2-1	TGTGCCAGCAGCCCAGGGGTCCTGGACTACAATGAGCAGTTCTTC	CASSPGVLDYNEQFF
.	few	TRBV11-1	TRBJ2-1	TGTGCCAGCAGCCCTCTGGAGGGGCCCTACAATGAGCAGTTCTTC	CASSPLEGPYNEQFF
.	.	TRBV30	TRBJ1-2	TGTGCCTGGAGTAGGGGGGCAGGAGAAAGTGCTAACTATGGCTACACCTTC	CAWSRGAGESANYGYTF
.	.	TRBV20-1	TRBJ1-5	TGCAGTGGCGTACCGGGACACCTCAATCAGCCCCAGCATTTT	CSGVPGHLNQPQHF
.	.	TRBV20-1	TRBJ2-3	TGCAGTGCTAGGATGCCCGGGCCAGATACGCAGTATTTT	CSARMPGPDTQYF
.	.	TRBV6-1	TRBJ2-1	TGTGCCAGCAGCGACACCATTATTATTGACCGAGCCTACAATGAGCAGTTCTTC	CASSDTIIIDRAYNEQFF
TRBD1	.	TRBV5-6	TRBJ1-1	TGTGCCAGCAGCCTAAACAGGGGGCACACTGAAGCTTTCTTT	CASSLNRGHTEAFF
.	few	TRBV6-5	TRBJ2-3	TGTGCCACAAAATCGACGGGATCATTTAGCACAGATACGCAGTATTTT	CATKSTGSFSTDTQYF
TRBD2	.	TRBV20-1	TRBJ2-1	TGCAGTGCCAGTGGCCGTCTGGCTAGCGGGAACAGGTATGAGCAGTTCTTC	CSASGRLASGNRYEQFF
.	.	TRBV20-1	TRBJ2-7	TGTAGTGCTACACTAGGGGACTACGAGCAGTACTTC	CSATLGDYEQYF
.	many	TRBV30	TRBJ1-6	TGTGCCTGGAGTACGATCGGGGCGGGATCACCCCTCCACTTT	CAWSTIGAGSPLHF
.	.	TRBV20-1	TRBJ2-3	TGCAGTGCTAGATCCACCCTCGACAGGACAGATACGCAGTATTTT	CSARSTLDRTDTQYF
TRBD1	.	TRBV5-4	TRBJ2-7	TGTGCCACTCAACTAGGACAGGGTCAGATCTACGAGCAGTACTTC	CATQLGQGQIYEQYF
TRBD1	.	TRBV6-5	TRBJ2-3	TGTGCCAGCAGTACGGACAGGGCTAGCACAGATACGCAGTATTTT	CASSTDRASTDTQYF
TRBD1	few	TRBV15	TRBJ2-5	TGTGCCACCAGCAGAGGAATGACAGGGGGATACGAGACCCAGTACTTC	CATSRGMTGGYETQYF
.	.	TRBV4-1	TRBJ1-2	TGCGCCAGCAGCCAAGATCAAGGGCGTGGCTACACCTTC	CASSQDQGRGYTF
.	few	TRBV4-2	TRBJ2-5	TGTGCCAGCAGCCGAAAGGGGGGGGTTGAGGTGGAGACCCAGTACTTC	CASSRKGGVEVETQYF
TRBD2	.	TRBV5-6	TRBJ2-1	TGTGCCAGCAGCCGAAGAGGACTAGCGGGGTACAATGAGCAGTTCTTC	CASSRRGLAGYNEQFF
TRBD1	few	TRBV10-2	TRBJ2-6	TGCGCCAACAGTGGGTCCGGGACAGGTCTCTCTGGGGCCAACGTCCTGACTTTC	CANSGSGTGLSGANVLTF
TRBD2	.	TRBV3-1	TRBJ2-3	TGTGCCAGCAGTCCCCGGACTAGCGGGGATAAGAACACAGATACGCAGTATTTT	CASSPRTSGDKNTDTQYF
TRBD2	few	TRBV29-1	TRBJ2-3	TGCAGCGTTGACGGACTAGCGGGGCCCAGCACAGATACGCAGTATTTT	CSVDGLAGPSTDTQYF
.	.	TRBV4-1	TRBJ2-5	TGCGCCAGCAGCCAAGTTCATCCGGGGCAAGAGACCCAGTACTTC	CASSQVHPGQETQYF
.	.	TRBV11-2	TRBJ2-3	TGTGCCAGCAGCTTATGGGCAGGATCAGATACGCAGTATTTT	CASSLWAGSDTQYF
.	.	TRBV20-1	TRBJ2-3	TGCAGTGCTAGAGATCCCTGGATGGGGACAGATACGCAGTATTTT	CSARDPWMGTDTQYF
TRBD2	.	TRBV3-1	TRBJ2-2	TGTGCCAGCAGCCAATCCCTAGCGGGATACGGGGAGCTGTTTTTT	CASSQSLAGYGELFF
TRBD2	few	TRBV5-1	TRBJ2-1	TGCGCCAGCAGCTTGGGGTTTAGGACTAGCAACTACAATGAGCAGTTCTTC	CASSLGFRTSNYNEQFF
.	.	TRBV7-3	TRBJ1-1	TGTGCCAGCAGCTTAAGAACCCAGGGCGAAGCTTTCTTT	CASSLRTQGEAFF
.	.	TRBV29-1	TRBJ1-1	TGCAGCGTTGTCGATAACACTGAAGCTTTCTTT	CSVVDNTEAFF
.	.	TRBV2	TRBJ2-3	TGTGCCAGCAGTGAGCCAGCGGCCTTCACAGATACGCAGTATTTT	CASSEPAAFTDTQYF
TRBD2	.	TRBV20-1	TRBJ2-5	TGCAGTGCTAGAGATAGCGGGGGGTCCCCTCAAGAGACCCAGTACTTC	CSARDSGGSPQETQYF
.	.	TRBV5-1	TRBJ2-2	TGCGCCAGCAGCTCAGCGCTAATGGAGCTGTTTTTT	CASSSALMELFF
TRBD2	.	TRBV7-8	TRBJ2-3	TGTGCCAGCAGCCTTAGGACTAGCGTTAGCACAGATACGCAGTATTTT	CASSLRTSVSTDTQYF
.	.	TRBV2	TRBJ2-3	TGTGCCAGCAGCCGCAGAACGACAGCCACAGATACGCAGTATTTT	CASSRRTTATDTQYF
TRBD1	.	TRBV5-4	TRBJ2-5	TGTGCCAGCAGCATCCAGGGGGAACACTACTGGGAGCAGTACTTC	CASSIQGEHYWEQYF
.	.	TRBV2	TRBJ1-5	TGTGCCAGCAGACGGGGCAACAATCAGCCCCAGCATTTT	CASRRGNNQPQHF
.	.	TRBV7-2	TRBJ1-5	TGTGCCAGCAGCTTACAGCCGGTCAATCAGCCCCAGCATTTT	CASSLQPVNQPQHF
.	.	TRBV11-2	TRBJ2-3	TGTGCCAGCAGCTTAGACTGGGCGGGAACAGATACGCAGTATTTT	CASSLDWAGTDTQYF
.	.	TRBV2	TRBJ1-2	TGTGCCAGCAGTGTGGTCCCTCATGGCTACACCTTC	CASSVVPHGYTF
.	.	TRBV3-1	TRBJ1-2	TGTGCCAGCAGCCATCCTACCCAGGGTAACTATGGCTACACCTTC	CASSHPTQGNYGYTF
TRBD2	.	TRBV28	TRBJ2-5	TGTGCCAGCAGTTTGGGCCGACTAGCGGGAGATGGAGAGACCCAGTACTTC	CASSLGRLAGDGETQYF
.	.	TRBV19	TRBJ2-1	TGTGCCAGTGATCAGGGTATGGGGGAGCAGTTCTTC	CASDQGMGEQFF
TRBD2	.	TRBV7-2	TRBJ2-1	TGTGCCAGCAGCCCCGGACTAGCTCATGAGCAGTGCTTC	CASSPGLAHEQCF
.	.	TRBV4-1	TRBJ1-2	TGCGCCAGCAGCCAAGGTCCAGGGTCAGTGAGGGGCTACACCTTC	CASSQGPGSVRGYTF
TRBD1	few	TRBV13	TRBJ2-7	TGTGCCAGCAGCTTGGCGGCCGGGACAGGCTCCTACGAGCAGTACTTC	CASSLAAGTGSYEQYF
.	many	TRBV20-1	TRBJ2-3	TGCAGTGCTAGAGATTCCGATACGCAGTATTTT	CSARDSDTQYF
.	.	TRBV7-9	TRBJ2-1	TGTGCCGGCAGCTTACGGCTAGCCTATGAGCAGTTCTTC	CAGSLRLAYEQFF
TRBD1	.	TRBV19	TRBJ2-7	TGTGCCAGTAGCTCAAGGACAGGGGGCGCCTACGAGCAGTACTTC	CASSSRTGGAYEQYF